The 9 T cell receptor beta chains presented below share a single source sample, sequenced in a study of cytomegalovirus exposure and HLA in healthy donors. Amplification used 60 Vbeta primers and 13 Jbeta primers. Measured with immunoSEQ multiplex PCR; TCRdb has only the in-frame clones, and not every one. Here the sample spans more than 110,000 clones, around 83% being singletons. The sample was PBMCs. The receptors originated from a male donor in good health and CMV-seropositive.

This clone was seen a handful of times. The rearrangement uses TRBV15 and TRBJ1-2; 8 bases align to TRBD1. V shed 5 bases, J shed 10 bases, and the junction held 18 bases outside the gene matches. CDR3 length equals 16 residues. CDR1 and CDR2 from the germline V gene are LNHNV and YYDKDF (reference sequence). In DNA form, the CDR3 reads TGTGCCACCAGCCAAGGAAACACCAGGGGGCCCTGGGACTACACCTTC. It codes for CATSQGNTRGPWDYTF.

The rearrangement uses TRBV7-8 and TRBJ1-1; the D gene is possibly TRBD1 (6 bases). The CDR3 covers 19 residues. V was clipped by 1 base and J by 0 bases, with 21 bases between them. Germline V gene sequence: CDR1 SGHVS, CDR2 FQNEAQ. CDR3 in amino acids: CASSLDSMRGMSVNTEAFF. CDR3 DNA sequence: TGTGCCAGCAGCTTAGACTCCATGAGGGGGATGAGCGTGAACACTGAAGCTTTCTTT.

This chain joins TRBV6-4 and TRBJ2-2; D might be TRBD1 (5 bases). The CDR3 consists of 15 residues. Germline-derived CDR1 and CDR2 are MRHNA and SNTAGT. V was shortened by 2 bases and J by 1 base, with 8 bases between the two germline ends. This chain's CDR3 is CASSDGAENTGELFF. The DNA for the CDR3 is TGTGCCAGCAGTGACGGGGCGGAGAACACCGGGGAGCTGTTTTTT.

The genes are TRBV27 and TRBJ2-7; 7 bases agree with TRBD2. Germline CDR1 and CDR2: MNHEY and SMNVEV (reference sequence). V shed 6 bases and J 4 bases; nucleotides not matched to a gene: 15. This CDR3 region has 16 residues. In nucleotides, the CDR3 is TGTGCCAGCAGCCCAAACTTGGGGGGGAAGGGGTACGAGCAGTACTTC. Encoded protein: CASSPNLGGKGYEQYF.

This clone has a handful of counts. CDR3: CASSPGYGYTF. CDR3 sequence (DNA): TGTGCCAGCAGCCCCGGCTATGGCTACACCTTC. The V call is TRBV7-2, the J call TRBJ1-2; no clear D gene. The CDR3 contains 11 residues. Germline V lookup: CDR1 SGHTA, CDR2 FQGNSA. With 5 bases removed from V and 4 bases from J, the gap between germline ends came to 5 bases. Together with reference TRBV7-2 and TRBJ1-2, the CDR3 gives the full variable domain: GAGVSQSPSNKVTEKGKDVELRCDPISGHTALYWYRQSLGQGLEFLIYFQGNSAPDKSGLPSDRFSAERTGGSVSTLTIQRTQQEDSAVYLCASSPGYGYTFGSGTRLTVV.

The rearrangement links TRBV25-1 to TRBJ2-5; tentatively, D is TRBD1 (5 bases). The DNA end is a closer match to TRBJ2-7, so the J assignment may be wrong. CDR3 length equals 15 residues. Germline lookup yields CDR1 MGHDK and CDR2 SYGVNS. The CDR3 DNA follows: TGTGCCAGCAGTGAGCCGACAGCCTCCTCCTACGAGCAGTACTTC. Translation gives CASSEPTASSYEQYF.

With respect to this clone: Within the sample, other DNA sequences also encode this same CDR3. The CDR3 loop is CASSPRTGYEQYF. For the CDR3, the DNA is TGTGCCAGCAGCCCAAGGACAGGGTACGAGCAGTACTTC. The V and J genes are TRBV27 and TRBJ2-7; 8 bases match TRBD1. With 6 bases clipped from V and 4 bases from J, the junction kept 5 bases outside the gene matches. CDR1 MNHEY and CDR2 SMNVEV come from the germline V gene (reference sequence). This CDR3 has 13 residues.

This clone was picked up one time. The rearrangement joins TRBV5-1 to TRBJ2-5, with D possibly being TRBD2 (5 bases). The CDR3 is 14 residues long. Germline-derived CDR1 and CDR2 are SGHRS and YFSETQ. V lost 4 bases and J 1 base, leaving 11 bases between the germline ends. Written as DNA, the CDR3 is TGCGCCAGCAGCCCTACTAGGGCCCAAGAGACCCAGTACTTC. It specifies CASSPTRAQETQYF.

The CDR3 coding sequence is TGTGCCAGCAGCGTAGCTAGCGGGGGATACGAGCAGTACTTC. Amino acids: CASSVASGGYEQYF. The chain carries TRBV9 and TRBJ2-7, with 10 positions matching TRBD2. CDR1 is SGDLS and CDR2 is YYNGEE in the germline V gene. Trimming cost V 0 bases and J 4 bases; bases outside gene matches: 1. The CDR3 is 14 amino acids.